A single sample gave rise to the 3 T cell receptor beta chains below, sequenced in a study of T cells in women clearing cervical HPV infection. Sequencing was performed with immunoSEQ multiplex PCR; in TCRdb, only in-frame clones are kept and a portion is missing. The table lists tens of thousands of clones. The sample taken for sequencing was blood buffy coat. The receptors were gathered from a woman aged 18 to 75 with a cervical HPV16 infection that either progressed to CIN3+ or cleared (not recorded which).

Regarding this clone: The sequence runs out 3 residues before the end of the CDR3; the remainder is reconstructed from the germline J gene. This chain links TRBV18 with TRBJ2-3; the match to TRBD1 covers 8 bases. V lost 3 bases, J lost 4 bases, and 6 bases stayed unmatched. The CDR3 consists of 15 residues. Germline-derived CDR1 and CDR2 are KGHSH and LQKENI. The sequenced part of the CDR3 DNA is TGTGCCAGCTCACCTTTAGGACAGGGTTCAGATACG. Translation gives CASSPLGQGSDT. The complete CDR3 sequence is CASSPLGQGSDTQYF.

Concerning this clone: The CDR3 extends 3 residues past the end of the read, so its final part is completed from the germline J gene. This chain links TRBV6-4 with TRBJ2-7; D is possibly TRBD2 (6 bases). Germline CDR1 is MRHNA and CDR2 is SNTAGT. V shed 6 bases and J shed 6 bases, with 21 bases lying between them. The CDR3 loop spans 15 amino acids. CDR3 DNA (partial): TGTGCCAGCAGGGACCTACTAGCCCGCCGTGCCGAG. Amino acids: CASRDLLARRAE. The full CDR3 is CASRDLLARRAEQYF.

CDR3 bases read: TGTGCCAGCAGCTCGGACAGACCTCCTAACTATGGC. It is translated as CASSSDRPPNYG. The whole CDR3 region reads CASSSDRPPNYGYTF. This sequence joins TRBV7-2 and TRBJ1-2; possible D gene TRBD1, 6 bases. The read comes to an end 3 residues before the CDR3 does, leaving the germline J gene to fill in the end. The CDR3 contains 15 residues. V was trimmed by 4 bases and J by 0 bases, leaving 12 bases between them. CDR1 and CDR2 (germline): SGHTA, FQGNSA.